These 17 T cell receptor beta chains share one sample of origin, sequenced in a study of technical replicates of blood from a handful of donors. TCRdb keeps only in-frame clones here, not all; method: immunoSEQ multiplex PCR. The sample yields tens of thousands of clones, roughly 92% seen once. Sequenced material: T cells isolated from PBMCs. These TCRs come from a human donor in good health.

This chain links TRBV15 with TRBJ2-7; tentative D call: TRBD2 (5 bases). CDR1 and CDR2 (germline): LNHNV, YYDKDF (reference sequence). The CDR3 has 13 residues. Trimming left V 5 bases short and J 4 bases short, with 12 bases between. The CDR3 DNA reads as TGTGCCACCAGCCTATTGGGCGGGTACGAGCAGTACTTC. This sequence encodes CATSLLGGYEQYF. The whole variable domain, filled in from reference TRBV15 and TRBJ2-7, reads DAMVIQNPRYQVTQFGKPVTLSCSQTLNHNVMYWYQQKSSQAPKLLFHYYDKDFNNEADTPDNFQSRRPNTSFCFLDIRSPGLGDTAMYLCATSLLGGYEQYFGPGTRLTVT.

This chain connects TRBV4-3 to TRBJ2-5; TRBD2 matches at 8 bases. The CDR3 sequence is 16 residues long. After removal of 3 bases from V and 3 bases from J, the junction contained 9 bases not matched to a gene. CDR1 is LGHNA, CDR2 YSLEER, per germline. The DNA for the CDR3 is TGCGCCAGCAGCCAGAGGGGACTAGATTTAAAAGAGACCCAGTACTTC. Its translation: CASSQRGLDLKETQYF.

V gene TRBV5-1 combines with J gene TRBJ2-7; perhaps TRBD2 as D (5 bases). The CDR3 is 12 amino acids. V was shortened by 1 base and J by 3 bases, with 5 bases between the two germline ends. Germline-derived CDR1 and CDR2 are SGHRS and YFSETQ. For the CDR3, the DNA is TGCGCCAGCAGCTTGAGCGGCTACGAGCAGTACTTC. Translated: CASSLSGYEQYF.

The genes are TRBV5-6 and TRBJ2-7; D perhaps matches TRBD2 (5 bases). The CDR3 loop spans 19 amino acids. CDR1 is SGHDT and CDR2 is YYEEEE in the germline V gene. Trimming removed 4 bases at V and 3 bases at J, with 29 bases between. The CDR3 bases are TGTGCCAGCAGCATGAAGAGGGTCGAATCCTGGTCCTACTTCTACGAGCAGTACTTC. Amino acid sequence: CASSMKRVESWSYFYEQYF.

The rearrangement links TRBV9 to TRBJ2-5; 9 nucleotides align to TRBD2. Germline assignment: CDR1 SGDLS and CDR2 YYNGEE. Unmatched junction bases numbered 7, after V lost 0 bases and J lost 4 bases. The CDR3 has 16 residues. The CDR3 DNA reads TGTGCCAGCAGCGTAGGTAGCGGGAGTTCAAGAGAGACCCAGTACTTC. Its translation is CASSVGSGSSRETQYF.

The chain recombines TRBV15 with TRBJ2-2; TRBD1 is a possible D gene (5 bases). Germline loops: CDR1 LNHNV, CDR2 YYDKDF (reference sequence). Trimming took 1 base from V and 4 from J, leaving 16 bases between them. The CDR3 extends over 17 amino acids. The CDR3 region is CATSRGSGQGITGELFF. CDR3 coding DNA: TGTGCCACCAGCAGAGGGAGTGGCCAGGGTATCACCGGGGAGCTGTTTTTT.

CDR3 sequence reads: CASSYSDRHGSEQFF. In DNA form, the CDR3 reads TGTGCCAGCAGTTACTCCGACAGACACGGCAGTGAGCAGTTCTTC. The chain uses TRBV6-5 and TRBJ2-1; a possible D gene is TRBD1 (5 bases). Germline CDR1 and CDR2: MNHEY and SVGAGI. The ends were cut back, 0 bases at V and 9 bases at J, with 15 bases in the middle. The CDR3 is 15 amino acids.

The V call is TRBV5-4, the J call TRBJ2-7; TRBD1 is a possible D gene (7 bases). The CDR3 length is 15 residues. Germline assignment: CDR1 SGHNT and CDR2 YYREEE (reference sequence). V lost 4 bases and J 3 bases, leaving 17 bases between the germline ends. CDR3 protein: CASSHDRDSFYEQYF. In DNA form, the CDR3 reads TGTGCCAGCAGCCACGACAGGGACTCTTTCTACGAGCAGTACTTC.

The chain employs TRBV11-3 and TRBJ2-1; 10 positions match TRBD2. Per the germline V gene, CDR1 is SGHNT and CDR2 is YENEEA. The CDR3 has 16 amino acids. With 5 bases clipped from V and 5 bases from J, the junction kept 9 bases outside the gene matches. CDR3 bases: TGTGCCAGCAGCCCCTCTCTAGCGGGAGAGGACAATGAGCAGTTCTTC. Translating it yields CASSPSLAGEDNEQFF. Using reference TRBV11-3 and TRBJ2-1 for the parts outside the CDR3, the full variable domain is EAGVVQSPRYKIIEKKQPVAFWCNPISGHNTLYWYLQNLGQGPELLIRYENEEAVDDSQLPKDRFSAERLKGVDSTLKIQPAELGDSAVYLCASSPSLAGEDNEQFFGPGTRLTVL.

Written as DNA, the CDR3 is TGTGCCAGCAGCTTTCACAGACGGAACACTGAAGCTTTCTTT. Its translation is CASSFHRRNTEAFF. The genes are TRBV7-2 and TRBJ1-1; D not resolved. Per germline, CDR1 SGHTA and CDR2 FQGNSA. V lost 3 bases, J lost 1 base, and 9 bases lay in between. The CDR3 spans 14 residues.

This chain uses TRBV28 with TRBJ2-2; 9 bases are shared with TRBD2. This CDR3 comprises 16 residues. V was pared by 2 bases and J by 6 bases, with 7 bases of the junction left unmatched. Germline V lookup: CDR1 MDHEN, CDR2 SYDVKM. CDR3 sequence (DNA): TGTGCCAGCAGTTTAGCTCTAGCGGGAATCCCCGGGGAGCTGTTTTTT. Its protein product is CASSLALAGIPGELFF.

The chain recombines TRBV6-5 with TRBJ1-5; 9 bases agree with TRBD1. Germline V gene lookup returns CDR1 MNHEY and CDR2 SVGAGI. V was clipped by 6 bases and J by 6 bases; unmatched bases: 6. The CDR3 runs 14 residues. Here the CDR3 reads CASSRDRGFQPQHF. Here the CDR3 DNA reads TGTGCCAGCAGCCGTGACAGGGGGTTTCAGCCCCAGCATTTT.

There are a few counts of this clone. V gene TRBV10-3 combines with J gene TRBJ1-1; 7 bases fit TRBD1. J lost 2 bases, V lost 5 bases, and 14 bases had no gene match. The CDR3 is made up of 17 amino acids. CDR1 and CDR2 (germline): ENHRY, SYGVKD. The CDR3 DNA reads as TGTGCCATCAGTAAACCCACACAGGGGCGAACCAACACTGAAGCTTTCTTT. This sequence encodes CAISKPTQGRTNTEAFF.

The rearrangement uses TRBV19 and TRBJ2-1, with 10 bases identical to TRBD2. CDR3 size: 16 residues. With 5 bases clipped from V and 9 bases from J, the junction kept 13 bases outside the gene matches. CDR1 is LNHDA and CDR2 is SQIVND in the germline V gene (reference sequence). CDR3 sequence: CASSLGLAEARGEQFF. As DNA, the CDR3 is TGTGCCAGTAGTCTTGGACTAGCGGAGGCCCGCGGTGAGCAGTTCTTC. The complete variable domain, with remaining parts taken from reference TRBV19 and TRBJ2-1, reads DGGITQSPKYLFRKEGQNVTLSCEQNLNHDAMYWYRQDPGQGLRLIYYSQIVNDFQKGDIAEGYSVSREKKESFPLTVTSAQKNPTAFYLCASSLGLAEARGEQFFGPGTRLTVL.

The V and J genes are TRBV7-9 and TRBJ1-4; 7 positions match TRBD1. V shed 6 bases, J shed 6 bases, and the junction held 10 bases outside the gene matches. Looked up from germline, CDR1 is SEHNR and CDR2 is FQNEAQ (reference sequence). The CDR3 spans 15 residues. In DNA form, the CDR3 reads TGTGCCAGCAGTTTTGTACAGGGGTTGCATGAAAAACTGTTTTTT. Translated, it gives CASSFVQGLHEKLFF.

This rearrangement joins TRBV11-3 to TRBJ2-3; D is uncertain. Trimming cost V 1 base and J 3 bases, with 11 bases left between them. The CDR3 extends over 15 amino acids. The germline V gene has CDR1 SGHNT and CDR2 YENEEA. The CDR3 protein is CASSLGRQRTDTQYF. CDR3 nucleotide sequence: TGTGCCAGCAGCTTAGGACGGCAGCGTACAGATACGCAGTATTTT.

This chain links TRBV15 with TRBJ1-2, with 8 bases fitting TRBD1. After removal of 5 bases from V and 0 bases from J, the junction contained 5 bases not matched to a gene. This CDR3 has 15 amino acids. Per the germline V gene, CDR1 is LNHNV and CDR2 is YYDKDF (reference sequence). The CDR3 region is CATSGQGAPNYGYTF. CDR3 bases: TGTGCCACCAGCGGCCAGGGGGCCCCTAACTATGGCTACACCTTC.